Listed below are T cell receptor beta chains from one sample, sequenced in a study of blood T cell repertoires in COVID-19. The table came from immunoSEQ multiplex PCR; TCRdb's copy has only in-frame clones and leaves some out. Of about 62,000 clones in the sample, 92% were seen once. The sample comprised peripheral blood. The source is a human donor in a cohort sampled during active COVID-19. Both conserved end residues are part of each CDR3. The D gene is left open where the match is weak. Not all rows give a size; the values are once, few, many and, for expanded clones, a class.

j_gene | abundance | v_gene | d_gene | CDR3nt | CDR3aa
TRBJ1-1 | - | TRBV30 | - | TGTGCCTGGACCAAGATCGCAGGGTATTACACTGAAGCTTTCTTT | CAWTKIAGYYTEAFF
TRBJ2-3 | - | TRBV28 | TRBD1 | TGTGCCAGCAGTTTATTGTCCGGACAGGGGGGCACAGATACGCAGTATTTT | CASSLLSGQGGTDTQYF
TRBJ2-6 | - | TRBV5-1 | - | TGCGCCAGCAGCTTCCAGGGGTCCGTTTCTGGGGCCAACGTCCTGACTTTC | CASSFQGSVSGANVLTF
TRBJ2-1 | - | TRBV11-2 | - | TGTGCCAGCAGCTCTGTGGGAGGCGGCGATGAGCAGTTCTTC | CASSSVGGGDEQFF
TRBJ1-5 | few | TRBV7-2 | - | TGTGCCAGCAGCTTCCTCCGGGACACACCAAGCAATCAGCCCCAGCATTTT | CASSFLRDTPSNQPQHF
TRBJ1-2 | once | TRBV4-1 | - | TGCGCCAGCAGCCAAGCCCCTCTCCCTATATATGGCTACACCTTC | CASSQAPLPIYGYTF
TRBJ2-1 | - | TRBV5-6 | TRBD1 | TGTGCCAGCAGCTGGGACAGGGTAGTAGGTGAGCAGTTCTTC | CASSWDRVVGEQFF
TRBJ2-5 | - | TRBV18 | - | TGTGCCAGCTCCCCTCCACCTCAGGGGACCCAGTACTTC | CASSPPPQGTQYF
TRBJ2-1 | - | TRBV3-1/TRBV3-2 | TRBD2 | TGTGCCAGCAGCCACCCGGGACTAGCAACCTACAATGAGCAGTTCTTC | CASSHPGLATYNEQFF
TRBJ2-5 | - | TRBV3-1/TRBV3-2 | - | TGTGCCAGCAGCCCGCGGGATCGCGAGACCCAGTACTTC | CASSPRDRETQYF
TRBJ1-2 | - | TRBV29-1 | - | TGCAGCGTTTCAGGCCAAATACTGGATGGCTACACCTTC | CSVSGQILDGYTF
TRBJ1-5 | - | TRBV12-3/TRBV12-4 | - | TGTGCCAGCGGGCTGCCAAATCAGCCCCAGCATTTT | CASGLPNQPQHF
TRBJ2-7 | - | TRBV7-8 | TRBD1 | TGTGCCAGCAGCTTAGTAGGTGGACAGGGGCCCCTCTACGAGCAGTACTTC | CASSLVGGQGPLYEQYF
TRBJ1-1 | - | TRBV30 | TRBD1 | TGTGCCTGGAGCCAGGACAGGTTATCTGAAGCTTTCTTT | CAWSQDRLSEAFF
TRBJ1-2 | - | TRBV19 | - | TGTGCCAGTAGTATAGCCGGGACACATTATGGCTACACCTTC | CASSIAGTHYGYTF
TRBJ1-4 | - | TRBV6-5 | - | TGTGCCAGCAGTTATACTGCAACTAATGAAAAACTGTTTTTT | CASSYTATNEKLFF
TRBJ2-2 | - | TRBV6-5 | - | TGTGCCAGCAGTTTACAGGGGGGGTTAGCCGGGGAGCTGTTTTTT | CASSLQGGLAGELFF
TRBJ2-3 | - | TRBV9 | - | TGTGCCAGCAGCTTTACTAACGACGGAAGGACGCAGTATTTT | CASSFTNDGRTQYF
TRBJ1-6 | - | TRBV2 | - | TGTGCCAGCAGTGAACGGACACAAAATTCCCTTCTCTTCCACTTT | CASSERTQNSLLFHF
TRBJ2-7 | - | TRBV29-1 | - | TGCAGCGTTGGGAAAAAGGGAGGCCCTTTCGCCTACGAGCAGTACTTC | CSVGKKGGPFAYEQYF
TRBJ2-2 | - | TRBV11-3 | - | TGTGCCAGCAGCTTCGGAGTCCCCGGGGAGCTGTTTTTT | CASSFGVPGELFF
TRBJ1-1 | - | TRBV30 | - | TGTGCCTGGTTCTTGGGGGGGCCTACACGGGAAGCTTTCTTT | CAWFLGGPTREAFF
TRBJ2-1 | - | TRBV28 | TRBD2 | TGTGCCAGCAAGACCAAGTACCATAGCGGGGGGGCCCTGGATGAGCAGTTCTTC | CASKTKYHSGGALDEQFF
TRBJ1-1 | - | TRBV7-9 | - | TGTGCCAGCAGCCACGTCAAAGGGGGTTACCGGAACACTGAAGCTTTCTTT | CASSHVKGGYRNTEAFF
TRBJ2-5 | - | TRBV6-6 | TRBD2 | TGTGCCAGTCACTTTCTCTCTAGCGGGGGGTCGGCCCAGTACTTC | CASHFLSSGGSAQYF
TRBJ2-7 | - | TRBV6-1 | - | TGTGCCAGCAGTGACCCCAGGGGTAGAGAGCTGCAGGAGCAGTACTTC | CASSDPRGRELQEQYF
TRBJ1-1 | - | TRBV13 | - | TGTGCCAGCAGCTTCCCCAAAGACCCGCAGGGGATATGGAACACTGAAGCTTTCTTT | CASSFPKDPQGIWNTEAFF
TRBJ1-1 | - | TRBV11-2 | TRBD1 | TGTGCCAGCAGCTTAACACAGGGGGTTGGTGAAGCTTTCTTT | CASSLTQGVGEAFF
TRBJ2-2 | - | TRBV2 | - | TGTGCCAGCAGTGACCGGTCGGCCGGGGAGCTGTTTTTT | CASSDRSAGELFF
TRBJ1-6 | - | TRBV30 | - | TGTGCCTGGAGTGCCCCTTGGCAGGGAGGCAATTCACCCCTCCACTTT | CAWSAPWQGGNSPLHF
TRBJ2-6 | - | TRBV7-2 | - | TGTGCCAGCAGCCAACCGACACGACCCTCTGGGGCCAACGTCCTGACTTTC | CASSQPTRPSGANVLTF
TRBJ1-5 | - | TRBV27 | - | TGTGCCAGCAGTTGGGACATCTATAGCAATCAGCCCCAGCATTTT | CASSWDIYSNQPQHF